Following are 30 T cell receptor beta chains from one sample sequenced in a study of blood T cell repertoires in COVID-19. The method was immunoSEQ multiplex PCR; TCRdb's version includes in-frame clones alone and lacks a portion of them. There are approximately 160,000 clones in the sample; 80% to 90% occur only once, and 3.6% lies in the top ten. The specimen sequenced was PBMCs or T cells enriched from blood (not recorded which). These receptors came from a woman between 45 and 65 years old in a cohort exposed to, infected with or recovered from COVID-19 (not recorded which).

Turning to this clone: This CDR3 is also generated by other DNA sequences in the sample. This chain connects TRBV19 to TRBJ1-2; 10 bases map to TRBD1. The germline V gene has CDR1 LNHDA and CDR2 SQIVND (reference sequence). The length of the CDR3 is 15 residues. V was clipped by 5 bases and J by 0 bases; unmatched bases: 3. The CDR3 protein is CASSLGQGANYGYTF. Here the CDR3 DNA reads TGTGCCAGTAGTCTCGGACAGGGGGCTAACTATGGCTACACCTTC.

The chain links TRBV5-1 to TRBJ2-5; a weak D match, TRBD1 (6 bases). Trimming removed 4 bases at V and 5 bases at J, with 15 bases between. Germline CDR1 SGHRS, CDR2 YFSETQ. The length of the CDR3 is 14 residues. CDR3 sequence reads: CASSGRTARETQYF. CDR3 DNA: TGCGCCAGCAGCGGAAGGACAGCCCGGGAGACCCAGTACTTC.

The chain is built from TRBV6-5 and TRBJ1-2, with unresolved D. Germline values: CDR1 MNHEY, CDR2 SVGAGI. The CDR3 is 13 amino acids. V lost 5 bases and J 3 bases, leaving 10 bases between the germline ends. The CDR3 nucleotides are TGTGCCAGCAGTATCACCGGGGACTATGGCTACACCTTC. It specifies CASSITGDYGYTF.

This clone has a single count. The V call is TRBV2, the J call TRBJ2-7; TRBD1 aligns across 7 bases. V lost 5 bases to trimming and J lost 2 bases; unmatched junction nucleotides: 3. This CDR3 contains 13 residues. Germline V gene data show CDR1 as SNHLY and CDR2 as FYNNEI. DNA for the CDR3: TGTGCCAGCAGTCCGGGACAGCCCTACGAGCAGTACTTC. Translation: CASSPGQPYEQYF.

CDR3 in DNA: TGCGCCAGCAGTTCCGGGAGGCCCGGGGAGCTGTTTTTT. Translating gives CASSSGRPGELFF. The chain is built from TRBV10-1 and TRBJ2-2; 7 bases map to TRBD2. V trimming: 5 bases; J trimming: 6 bases; junction bases outside the gene matches: 3. The CDR3 length is 13 residues. Germline loops: CDR1 WNHNN, CDR2 SYGVQD (reference sequence).

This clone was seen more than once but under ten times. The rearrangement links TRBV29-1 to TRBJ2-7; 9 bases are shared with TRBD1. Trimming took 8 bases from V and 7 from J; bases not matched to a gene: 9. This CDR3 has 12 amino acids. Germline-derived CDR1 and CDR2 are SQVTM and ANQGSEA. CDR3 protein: CSTLRTGEEQYF. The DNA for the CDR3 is TGCAGCACCCTAAGGACAGGGGAAGAGCAGTACTTC.

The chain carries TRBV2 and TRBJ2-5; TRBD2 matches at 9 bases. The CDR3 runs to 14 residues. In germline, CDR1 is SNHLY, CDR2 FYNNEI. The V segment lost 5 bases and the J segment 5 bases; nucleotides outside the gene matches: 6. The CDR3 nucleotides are TGTGCCAGCAGTAGACTAGCGGCCGGGGAGACCCAGTACTTC. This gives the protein CASSRLAAGETQYF.

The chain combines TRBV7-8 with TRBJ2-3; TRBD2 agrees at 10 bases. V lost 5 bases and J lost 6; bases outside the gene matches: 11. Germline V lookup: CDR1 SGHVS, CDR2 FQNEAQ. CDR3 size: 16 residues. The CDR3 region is CASSPNVAGGPDTQYF. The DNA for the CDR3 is TGTGCCAGCAGCCCTAACGTAGCGGGAGGTCCCGATACGCAGTATTTT.

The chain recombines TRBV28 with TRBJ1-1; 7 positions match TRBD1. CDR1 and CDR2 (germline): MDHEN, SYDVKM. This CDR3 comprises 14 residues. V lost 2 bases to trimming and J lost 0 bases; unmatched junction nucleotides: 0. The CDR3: CASSLTGVNTEAFF. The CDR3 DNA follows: TGTGCCAGCAGTTTAACAGGGGTGAACACTGAAGCTTTCTTT.

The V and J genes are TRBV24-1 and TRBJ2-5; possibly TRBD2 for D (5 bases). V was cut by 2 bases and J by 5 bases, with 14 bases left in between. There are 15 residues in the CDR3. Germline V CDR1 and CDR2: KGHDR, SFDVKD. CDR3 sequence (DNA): TGTGCCACCAGTGATTCTTTGGGAAGCGGCGAGACCCAGTACTTC. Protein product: CATSDSLGSGETQYF.

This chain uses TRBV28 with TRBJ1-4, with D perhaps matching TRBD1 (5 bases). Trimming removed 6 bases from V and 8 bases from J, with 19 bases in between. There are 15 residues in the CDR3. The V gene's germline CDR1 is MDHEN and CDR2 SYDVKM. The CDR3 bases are TGTGCCAGCAGCCCAGACAGTTCAGGTGGCGAAAAACTGTTTTTT. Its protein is CASSPDSSGGEKLFF.

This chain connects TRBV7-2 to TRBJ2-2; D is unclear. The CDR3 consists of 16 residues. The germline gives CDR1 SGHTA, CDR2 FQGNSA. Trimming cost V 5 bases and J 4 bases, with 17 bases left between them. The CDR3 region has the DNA TGTGCCAGCAGCGTAATGTACTATTCTAGCACCGGGGAGCTGTTTTTT. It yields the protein CASSVMYYSSTGELFF.

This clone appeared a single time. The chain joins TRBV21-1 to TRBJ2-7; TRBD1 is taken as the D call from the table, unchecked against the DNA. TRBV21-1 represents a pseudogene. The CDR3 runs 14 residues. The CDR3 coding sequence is TGTGCCAGCAGCACCCGACAGCCACCCTACGAGCAGTACTTC. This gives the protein CASSTRQPPYEQYF.

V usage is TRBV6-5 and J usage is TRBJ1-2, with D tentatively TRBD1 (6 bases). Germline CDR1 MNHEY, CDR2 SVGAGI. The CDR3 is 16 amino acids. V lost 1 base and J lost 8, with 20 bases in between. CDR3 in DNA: TGTGCCAGCAGTTACTTCTCTGGGGACACCTCGGGCGGCTACACCTTC. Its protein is CASSYFSGDTSGGYTF.

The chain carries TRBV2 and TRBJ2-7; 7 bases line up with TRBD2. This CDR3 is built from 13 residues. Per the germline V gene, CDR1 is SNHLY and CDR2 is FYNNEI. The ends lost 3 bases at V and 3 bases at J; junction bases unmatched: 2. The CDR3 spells CASSDASGYEQYF. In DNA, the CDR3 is TGTGCCAGCAGTGATGCTAGCGGCTACGAGCAGTACTTC.

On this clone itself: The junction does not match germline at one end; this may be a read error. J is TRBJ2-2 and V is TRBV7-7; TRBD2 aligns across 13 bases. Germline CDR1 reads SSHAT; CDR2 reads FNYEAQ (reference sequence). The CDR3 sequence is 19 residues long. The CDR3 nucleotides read TGTGCTAGCAGCCTCTACCCACTAGCGGGGGGGACGAACACCGGGGAGCTGTTTTTT. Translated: CASSLYPLAGGTNTGELFF.

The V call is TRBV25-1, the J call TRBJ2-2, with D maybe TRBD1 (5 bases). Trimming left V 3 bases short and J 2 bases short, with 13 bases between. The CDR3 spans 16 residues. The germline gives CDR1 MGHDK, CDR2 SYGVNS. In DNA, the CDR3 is TGTGCCAGCAGTGAGGATGGGGCGGCTAACACCGGGGAGCTGTTTTTT. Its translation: CASSEDGAANTGELFF.

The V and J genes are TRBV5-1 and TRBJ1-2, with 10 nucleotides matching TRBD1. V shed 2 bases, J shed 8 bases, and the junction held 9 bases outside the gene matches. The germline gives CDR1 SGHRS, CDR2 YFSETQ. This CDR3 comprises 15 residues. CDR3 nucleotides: TGCGCCAGCAGCTTCGACAGGGGGCCGGGAGAGGGCTACACCTTC. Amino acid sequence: CASSFDRGPGEGYTF.

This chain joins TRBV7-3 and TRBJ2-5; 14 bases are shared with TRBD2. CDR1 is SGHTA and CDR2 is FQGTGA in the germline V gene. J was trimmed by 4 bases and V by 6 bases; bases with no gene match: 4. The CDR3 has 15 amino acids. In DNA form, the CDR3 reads TGTGCCAGCAGACCAGGACTAGCGGGAGGAGAGACCCAGTACTTC. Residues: CASRPGLAGGETQYF.

The CDR3 protein is CASSYGGTVHQPQHF. The CDR3 nucleotides are TGTGCCAGCAGTTATGGAGGAACGGTTCATCAGCCCCAGCATTTT. The chain links TRBV6-2 or TRBV6-3 to TRBJ1-5; D ambiguous. Trimming removed 3 bases from V and 5 bases from J, with 14 bases in between. The germline V gene has CDR1 MNHEY and CDR2 SVGEGT. The CDR3 spans 15 residues.

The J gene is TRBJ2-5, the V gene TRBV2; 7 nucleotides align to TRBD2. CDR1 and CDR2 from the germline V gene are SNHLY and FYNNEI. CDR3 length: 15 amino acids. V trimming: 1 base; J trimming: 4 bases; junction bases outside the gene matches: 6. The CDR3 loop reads CASSEVLGGIETQYF. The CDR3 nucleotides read TGTGCCAGCAGTGAAGTTCTGGGGGGGATAGAGACCCAGTACTTC.

For the CDR3, the DNA is TGTGCCAGCAGTCCCTCGTGGGCGGGAGAGACCCAGTACTTC. It codes for CASSPSWAGETQYF. This chain links TRBV27 with TRBJ2-5; weak D call: TRBD2 (5 bases). This CDR3 is built from 14 residues. V was pared by 5 bases and J by 4 bases, with 14 bases between. From germline, CDR1 is MNHEY and CDR2 SMNVEV (reference sequence).

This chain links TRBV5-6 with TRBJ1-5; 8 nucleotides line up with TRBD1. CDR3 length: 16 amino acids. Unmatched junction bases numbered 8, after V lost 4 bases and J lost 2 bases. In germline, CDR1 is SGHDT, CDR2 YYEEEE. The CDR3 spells CASSAGQGWGNQPQHF. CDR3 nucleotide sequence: TGTGCCAGCAGCGCAGGACAGGGATGGGGCAATCAGCCCCAGCATTTT.

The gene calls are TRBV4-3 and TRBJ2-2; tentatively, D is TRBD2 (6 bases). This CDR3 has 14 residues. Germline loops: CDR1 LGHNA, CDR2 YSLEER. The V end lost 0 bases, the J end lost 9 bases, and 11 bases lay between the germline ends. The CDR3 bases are TGCGCCAGCAGCCAAGATGGAGGGTCGCGGGAGCTGTTTTTT. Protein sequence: CASSQDGGSRELFF.

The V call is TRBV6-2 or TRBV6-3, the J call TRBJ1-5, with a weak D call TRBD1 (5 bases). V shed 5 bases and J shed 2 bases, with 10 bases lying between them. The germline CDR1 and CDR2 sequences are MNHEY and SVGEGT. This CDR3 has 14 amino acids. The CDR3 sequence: CASSRGSRNQPQHF. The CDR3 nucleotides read TGTGCCAGCAGTCGGGGGTCTCGCAATCAGCCCCAGCATTTT.

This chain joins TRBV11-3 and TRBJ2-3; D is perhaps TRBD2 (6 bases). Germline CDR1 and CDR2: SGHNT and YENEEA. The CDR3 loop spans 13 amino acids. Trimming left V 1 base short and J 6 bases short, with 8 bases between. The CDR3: CASSLGSGDTQYF. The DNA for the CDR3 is TGTGCCAGCAGCTTAGGGAGCGGGGATACGCAGTATTTT.

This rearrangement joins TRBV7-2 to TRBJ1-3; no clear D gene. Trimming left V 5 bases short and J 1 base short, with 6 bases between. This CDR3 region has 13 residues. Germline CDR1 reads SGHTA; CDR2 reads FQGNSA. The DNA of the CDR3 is TGTGCCAGCAGCCCCCGTTCTGGAAACACCATATATTTT. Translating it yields CASSPRSGNTIYF.

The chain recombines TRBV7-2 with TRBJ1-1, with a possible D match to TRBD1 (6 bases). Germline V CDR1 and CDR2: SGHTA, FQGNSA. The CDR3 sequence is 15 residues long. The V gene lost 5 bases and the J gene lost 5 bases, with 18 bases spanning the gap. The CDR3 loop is CASSPSGGRRTEAFF. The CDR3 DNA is TGTGCCAGCAGCCCATCGGGGGGCAGGAGGACTGAAGCTTTCTTT.

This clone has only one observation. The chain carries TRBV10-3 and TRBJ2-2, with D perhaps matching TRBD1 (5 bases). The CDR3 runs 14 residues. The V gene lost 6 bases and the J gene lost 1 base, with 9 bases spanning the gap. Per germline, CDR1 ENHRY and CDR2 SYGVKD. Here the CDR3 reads CAIRLTGNTGELFF. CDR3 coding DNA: TGTGCCATCAGGTTAACAGGGAACACCGGGGAGCTGTTTTTT.

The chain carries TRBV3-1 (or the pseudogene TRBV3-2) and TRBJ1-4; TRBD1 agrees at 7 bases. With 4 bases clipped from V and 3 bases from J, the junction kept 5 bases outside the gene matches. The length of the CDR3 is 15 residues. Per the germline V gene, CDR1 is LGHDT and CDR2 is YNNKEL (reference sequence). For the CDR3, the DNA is TGTGCCAGCAGCCCCCGGACAGGCCCTAATGAAAAACTGTTTTTT. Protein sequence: CASSPRTGPNEKLFF.